This T cell receptor beta chain was profiled in a study of blood T cell repertoires in COVID-19. J lost 4 bases, V lost 5 bases, and 7 bases had no gene match. Germline loops: CDR1 SGHVS, CDR2 FQNEAQ. The CDR3 is 17 residues long. Authors' methods: Quantification of nucleated cells was approximated via reference gene primer amplification. The method was immunoSEQ multiplex PCR; TCRdb's version includes in-frame clones alone and lacks a portion of them. The V and J calls and clone size come from that table; D and trimming were worked out from the DNA. The sample holds approximately 75,000 clones, approximately 74% seen once.

This sequence was found in a human donor with acute or convalescent COVID-19. The donor label of this sample is uncertain. Sequenced material: peripheral blood. V and J are TRBV7-8 and TRBJ2-1; TRBD2 agrees at 14 bases. The CDR3 DNA sequence: TGTGCCAGCAGCCTCCGACTAGCGGGGGGGCCATACAATGAGCAGTTCTTC. Protein sequence: CASSLRLAGGPYNEQFF.